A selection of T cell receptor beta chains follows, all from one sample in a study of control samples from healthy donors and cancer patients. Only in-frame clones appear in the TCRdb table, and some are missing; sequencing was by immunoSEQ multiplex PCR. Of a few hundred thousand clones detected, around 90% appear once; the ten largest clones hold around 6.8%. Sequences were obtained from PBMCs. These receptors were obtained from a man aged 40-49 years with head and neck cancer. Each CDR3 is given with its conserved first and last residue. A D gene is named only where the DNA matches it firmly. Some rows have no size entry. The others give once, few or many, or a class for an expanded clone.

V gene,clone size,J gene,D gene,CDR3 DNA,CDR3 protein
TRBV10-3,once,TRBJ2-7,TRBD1,TGTGCCATCATCTTTGACAGGGGGAACTACGAGCAGTACTTC,CAIIFDRGNYEQYF
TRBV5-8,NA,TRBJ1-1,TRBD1,TGTGCCAGCAGTTTTCAGGGGGCCCCTGAAGCTTTCTTT,CASSFQGAPEAFF
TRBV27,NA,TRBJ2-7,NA,TGTGCCAGCAGTTTTCGGGATCACGAGCAGTACTTC,CASSFRDHEQYF
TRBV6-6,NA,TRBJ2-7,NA,TGTGCCAGCAGTTGGTCAGGGGAATACGAGCAGTACTTC,CASSWSGEYEQYF
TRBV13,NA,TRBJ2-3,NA,TGTGCCAGCAGCTTATCCCCCGATACGCAGTATTTT,CASSLSPDTQYF
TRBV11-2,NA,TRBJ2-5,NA,TGTGCCAGCAGCCCCGGAGGGATCCAAGAGACCCAGTACTTC,CASSPGGIQETQYF
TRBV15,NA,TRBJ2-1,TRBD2,TGTGCCACCAGCAGAGGAGCAGGTACCGGGAGGGATGAGCAGTTCTTC,CATSRGAGTGRDEQFF
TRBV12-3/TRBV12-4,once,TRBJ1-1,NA,TGTGCCAGCAGTTTTGGGTACACTGAAGCTTTCTTT,CASSFGYTEAFF
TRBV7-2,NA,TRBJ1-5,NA,TGTGCCAGCAGCTTAGCCGACAATCAGCCCCAGCATTTT,CASSLADNQPQHF
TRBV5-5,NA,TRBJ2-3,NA,TGTGCCAGCAGCGTGGGACTGACAAGCACAGATACGCAGTATTTT,CASSVGLTSTDTQYF
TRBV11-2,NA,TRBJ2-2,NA,TGTGCCAGCAGCAACCCGGGGGACCAGAACACCGGGGAGCTGTTTTTT,CASSNPGDQNTGELFF
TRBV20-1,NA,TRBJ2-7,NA,TGCAGTGCTAGTCAGGACACCTACGAGCAGTACTTC,CSASQDTYEQYF
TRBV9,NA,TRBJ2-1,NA,TGTGCCAGCAGCGTAGTGGAATTCGACAATGAGCAGTTCTTC,CASSVVEFDNEQFF
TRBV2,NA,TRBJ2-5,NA,TGTGCCAGCAGTGAAGATCGGGGCAGTCAAGAGACCCAGTACTTC,CASSEDRGSQETQYF
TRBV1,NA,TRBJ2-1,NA,TGCACCAGCAGCCAAGACACAGGTGAGCAGTTCTTC,CTSSQDTGEQFF
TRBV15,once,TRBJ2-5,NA,TGTGCCACCAGCAGAGATTCTAACCCCGGGACCGTAAGAGAGACCCAGTACTTC,CATSRDSNPGTVRETQYF
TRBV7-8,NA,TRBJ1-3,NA,TGTGCCAGCAGCTTAGGGGGCTCTGGAAACACCATATATTTT,CASSLGGSGNTIYF
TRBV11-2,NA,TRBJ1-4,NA,TGTGCCAGCAGCTTCGATGAAAAACTGTTTTTT,CASSFDEKLFF
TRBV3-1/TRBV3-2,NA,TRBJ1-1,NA,TGTGCCAGCAGCCCTCCTCTGAGGCGGTCGGACACTGAAGCTTTCTTT,CASSPPLRRSDTEAFF
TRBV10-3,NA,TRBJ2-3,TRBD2,TGTGCCATCAGGGGCTGGGGACTAGCGGGAGGGCCGAAAGATACGCAGTATTTT,CAIRGWGLAGGPKDTQYF
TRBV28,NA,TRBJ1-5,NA,TGTGCATGTAGGGGTAGCAATCAGCCCCAGCATTTT,CACRGSNQPQHF
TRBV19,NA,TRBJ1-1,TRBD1,TGTGCCAGCGGGGGGACAGTGAACACTGAAGCTTTCTTT,CASGGTVNTEAFF
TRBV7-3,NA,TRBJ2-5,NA,TGTGCCAGCAGCTCTACTAGAGGGGAGACCCAGTACTTC,CASSSTRGETQYF
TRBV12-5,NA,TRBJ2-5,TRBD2,TGTGCTAGTGGTACAGGGACTAGCGGGCCCTGGGAGACCCAGTACTTC,CASGTGTSGPWETQYF
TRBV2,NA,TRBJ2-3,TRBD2,TGTGCCAGCAGTCTGGGACTAGCGGGAGCAGATACGCAGTATTTT,CASSLGLAGADTQYF
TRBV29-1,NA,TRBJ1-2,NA,TGCAGCGTTGCTGGCTACACCTTC,CSVAGYTF
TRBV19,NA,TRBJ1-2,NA,TGTGCCAGTAGTATGGGTTCTGCGGGCGCAGGCTATGGCTACACCTTC,CASSMGSAGAGYGYTF
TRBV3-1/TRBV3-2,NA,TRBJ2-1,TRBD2,TGTGCCAGCAGCCAACTAGCGGGATTCAATGAGCAGTTCTTC,CASSQLAGFNEQFF
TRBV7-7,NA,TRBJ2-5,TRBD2,TGTGCTAGCAGCCTCAGCGGGGGGCCCCAAGAGACCCAGTACTTC,CASSLSGGPQETQYF
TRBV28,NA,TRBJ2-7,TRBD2,TGTGCCAGCAGTTCGCCGCTAGCGGGAGTACGCGAGCAGTACTTC,CASSSPLAGVREQYF
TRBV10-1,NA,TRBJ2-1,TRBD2,TGCGCCAGCAGTGAGACCAAGTGGGATAGCGGGAGTGGCGATGAGCAGTTCTTC,CASSETKWDSGSGDEQFF
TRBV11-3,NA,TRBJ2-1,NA,TGTGCCAGCAGCCCCCTAGCTTCGGGGGCGGGTGAGCAGTTCTTC,CASSPLASGAGEQFF
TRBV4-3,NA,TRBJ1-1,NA,TGCGCCAGCAGCCAAGATCGCCCGGTCACTGAAGCTTTCTTT,CASSQDRPVTEAFF
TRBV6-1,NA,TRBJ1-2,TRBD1,TGTGCCAGCAGTGAGCGGACAGGAGGCTTCTATGGCTACACCTTC,CASSERTGGFYGYTF
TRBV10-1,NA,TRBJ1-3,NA,TGCGCCAGCAGCGACTCCTCTGGAAACACCATATATTTT,CASSDSSGNTIYF
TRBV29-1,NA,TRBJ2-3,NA,TGCAGCGTTGAAACAGGGAAAGATACGCAGTATTTT,CSVETGKDTQYF
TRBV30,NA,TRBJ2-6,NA,TGTGCCTGGAGTAGAGCAGCCGGGGCCAACGTCCTGACTTTC,CAWSRAAGANVLTF
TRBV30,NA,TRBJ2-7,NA,TGTGCCTGGAGTGGGGGGGAAAACGAGCAGTACTTC,CAWSGGENEQYF
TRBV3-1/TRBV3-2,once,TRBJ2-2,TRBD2,TGTGCCAGCAGCCCGGGACTAGCGGGAGCCGGGGAGCTGTTTTTT,CASSPGLAGAGELFF
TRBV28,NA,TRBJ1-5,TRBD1,TGTGCCAGCAGTTTTTCACAGGGGTTCAATCAGCCCCAGCATTTT,CASSFSQGFNQPQHF